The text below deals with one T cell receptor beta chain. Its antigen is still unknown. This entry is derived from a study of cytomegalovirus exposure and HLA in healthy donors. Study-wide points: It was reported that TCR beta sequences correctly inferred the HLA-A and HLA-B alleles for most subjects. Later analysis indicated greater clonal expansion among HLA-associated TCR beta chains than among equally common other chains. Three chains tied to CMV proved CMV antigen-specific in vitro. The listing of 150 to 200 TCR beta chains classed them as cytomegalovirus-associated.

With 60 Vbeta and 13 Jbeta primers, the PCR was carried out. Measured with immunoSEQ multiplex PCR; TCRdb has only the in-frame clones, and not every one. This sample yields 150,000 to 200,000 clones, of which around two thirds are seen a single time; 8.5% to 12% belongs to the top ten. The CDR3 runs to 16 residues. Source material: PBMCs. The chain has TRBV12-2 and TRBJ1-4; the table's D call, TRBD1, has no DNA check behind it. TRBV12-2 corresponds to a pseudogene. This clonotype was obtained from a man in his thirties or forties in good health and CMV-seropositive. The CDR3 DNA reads TGTGCAAGTCGCCCCCCTGGACAAGCAACTAATGAAAAACTGTTTTTT. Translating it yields CASRPPGQATNEKLFF.